The 8 T cell receptor beta chains presented below share a single source sample, sequenced in a study of shared clonotypes between healthy human individuals. Profiling relied on immunoSEQ multiplex PCR, and the TCRdb table lists in-frame clones only, not all of them. The table records 1.5 million to 2.5 million clones, about 95% of them present only once. CD8 cells classed as naive were CD45RO-negative and positively selected for CCR7, excluding terminally differentiated effector memory CD45RA+ cells. Sequenced: naive CD8+ T cells sorted from blood. The receptors here all came from a man aged 18-30 years in good health.

The rearrangement uses TRBV27 and TRBJ2-1; D gene unclear. Trimming left V 5 bases short and J 0 bases short, with 14 bases between. The length of the CDR3 is 16 residues. Germline V lookup: CDR1 MNHEY, CDR2 SMNVEV (reference sequence). DNA of the CDR3: TGTGCCAGCAGTGTAAGACTCCTCAGCTCCTACAATGAGCAGTTCTTC. Encoded protein: CASSVRLLSSYNEQFF.

This clone has just one count. This sequence joins TRBV28 and TRBJ2-7; a possible D gene is TRBD2 (6 bases). The CDR3 covers 14 residues. The V and J ends lost 5 bases and 7 bases respectively, with 18 bases between them. CDR1 MDHEN and CDR2 SYDVKM come from the germline V gene. The CDR3 sequence: CASSPAGQGDEQYF. DNA of the CDR3: TGTGCCAGCAGTCCGGCGGGGCAGGGTGATGAGCAGTACTTC.

This sequence joins TRBV6-6 and TRBJ1-5; D is uncertain. This CDR3 is built from 15 residues. Trimming removed 2 bases from V and 0 bases from J, with 8 bases in between. Per the germline V gene, CDR1 is MNHNY and CDR2 is SVGAGI (reference sequence). The CDR3 spells CASSYEGLSNQPQHF. In DNA, the CDR3 is TGTGCCAGCAGTTACGAGGGTCTTAGCAATCAGCCCCAGCATTTT.

This clone appeared a single time. The rearrangement links TRBV9 to TRBJ2-5, with TRBD2 identical over 10 bases. The CDR3 runs to 15 residues. CDR1 is SGDLS and CDR2 is YYNGEE in the germline V gene. J lost 5 bases, V lost 3 bases, and 7 bases had no gene match. The CDR3 nucleotides read TGTGCCAGCAGCGGGGGTAGCGGGAGGATGGAGACCCAGTACTTC. Its protein product is CASSGGSGRMETQYF. Together with reference TRBV9 and TRBJ2-5, the CDR3 gives the full variable domain: DSGVTQTPKHLITATGQRVTLRCSPRSGDLSVYWYQQSLDQGLQFLIQYYNGEERAKGNILERFSAQQFPDLHSELNLSSLELGDSALYFCASSGGSGRMETQYFGPGTRLLVL.

As for this clone: This CDR3 fails to terminate in the conserved phenylalanine or tryptophan, so it likely reflects a read error. V usage is TRBV7-2 and J usage is TRBJ2-7, with D hard to call. The CDR3 contains 11 residues. Germline V gene data show CDR1 as SGHTA and CDR2 as FQGNSA. Trimming removed 0 bases at V and 6 bases at J, with 3 bases between. The DNA for the CDR3 is TGTGCCAGCAGCTTAGCGGGCGAGCAGTACCTC. Protein sequence: CASSLAGEQYL.

The chain links TRBV15 to TRBJ2-1; 9 bases align to TRBD1. J was trimmed by 9 bases and V by 3 bases; bases with no gene match: 12. The germline V gene has CDR1 LNHNV and CDR2 YYDKDF (reference sequence). The CDR3 has 16 amino acids. The CDR3 bases are TGTGCCACCAGCAGGTCAGGGGGACAGGGTGGGTTTGAGCAGTTCTTC. Encoded protein: CATSRSGGQGGFEQFF.

The chain employs TRBV5-4 and TRBJ2-7; D unresolved. Germline CDR1 reads SGHNT; CDR2 reads YYREEE (reference sequence). V lost 7 bases and J lost 2, with 19 bases in between. CDR3 size: 15 residues. For the CDR3, the DNA is TGTGCCAGCGCTGATCTAGGCCGGAACCCCTACGAGCAGTACTTC. It translates to CASADLGRNPYEQYF.

The chain couples TRBV9 to TRBJ2-6; possibly TRBD2 for D (6 bases). Germline CDR1 SGDLS, CDR2 YYNGEE. CDR3 length: 19 residues. Trimming removed 0 bases from V and 1 base from J, with 17 bases in between. The DNA for the CDR3 is TGTGCCAGCAGCGTAGTCACGGATGGAGGGTCTTCTGGGGCCAACGTCCTGACTTTC. Translated, it gives CASSVVTDGGSSGANVLTF.